Listed below are T cell receptor beta chains from one sample, sequenced in a study of blood T cell repertoires in COVID-19. Profiling relied on immunoSEQ multiplex PCR, and the TCRdb table lists in-frame clones only, not all of them. Of roughly 140,000 clones in the sample, approximately 86% were seen once. Sample: PBMCs or T cells enriched from blood (not recorded which). These receptors came from a woman aged 40 to 50 who had recovered from COVID-19. CDR3s include the opening cysteine and the closing phenylalanine or tryptophan. A D gene is named only where the DNA matches it firmly. Clone size, where shown, is once, few, many, or a class for clones that have expanded.

-,TRBJ2-5,TRBV3-1/TRBV3-2,-,CASSRTYQETQYF,TGTGCCAGCAGCCGGACATATCAAGAGACCCAGTACTTC
-,TRBJ1-1,TRBV5-1,-,CASSLAFGSRGTEAFF,TGCGCCAGCAGCTTGGCCTTCGGCTCTCGGGGGACTGAAGCTTTCTTT
-,TRBJ2-1,TRBV21-1,-,CATLAGVVNEQFF,TGTGCCACTTTAGCGGGAGTGGTAAATGAGCAGTTCTTC
-,TRBJ2-7,TRBV10-3,-,CATQDYEQYF,TGTGCCACGCAGGACTACGAGCAGTACTTC
-,TRBJ1-2,TRBV25-1,-,CASSRGPIYGYTF,TGTGCCAGCAGTAGGGGCCCTATTTATGGCTACACCTTC
-,TRBJ2-3,TRBV3-1/TRBV3-2,-,CASSQGDLGTQYF,TGTGCCAGCAGCCAAGGGGACTTGGGTACGCAGTATTTT
-,TRBJ2-7,TRBV12-2,-,CASRCGPGYEQYF,TGTGCAAGTCGCTGTGGGCCTGGCTACGAGCAGTACTTC
-,TRBJ2-2,TRBV12-3/TRBV12-4,-,CASSLSGAGELFF,TGTGCCAGCAGTTTATCAGGGGCCGGGGAGCTGTTTTTT
-,TRBJ2-7,TRBV2,-,CASSEGALSSYEQYF,TGTGCCAGCAGTGAGGGGGCGTTGAGCTCCTACGAGCAGTACTTC
-,TRBJ1-2,TRBV6-5,TRBD1,CASNLGQRANYGYTF,TGTGCCAGCAACCTGGGACAGAGAGCTAACTATGGCTACACCTTC
-,TRBJ2-3,TRBV10-3,TRBD2,CAISETSGRASGTDTQYF,TGTGCCATCAGTGAAACTAGCGGGAGGGCCTCAGGCACAGATACGCAGTATTTT
-,TRBJ2-3,TRBV5-4,-,CASTLGLTDTQYF,TGTGCCAGCACCCTAGGTCTCACAGATACGCAGTATTTT
-,TRBJ2-1,TRBV11-2,-,CASSLGPGNEQFF,TGTGCCAGCAGCTTAGGTCCAGGCAATGAGCAGTTCTTC
-,TRBJ1-2,TRBV5-1,TRBD1,CASSDGTANYGYTF,TGCGCCAGCAGCGACGGGACAGCCAACTATGGCTACACCTTC
-,TRBJ1-3,TRBV7-9,TRBD1,CASSPTGTGNTIYF,TGTGCCAGCAGCCCGACAGGGACGGGAAACACCATATATTTT
-,TRBJ2-1,TRBV27,-,CASSLFLSSYNEQFF,TGTGCCAGCAGTTTATTTCTGAGCTCCTACAATGAGCAGTTCTTC
few,TRBJ1-2,TRBV4-1,TRBD1,CASSPRQGAIEGYTF,TGCGCCAGCAGCCCTCGACAGGGGGCCATAGAGGGCTACACCTTC
-,TRBJ1-2,TRBV6-1,-,CASSEDGRAASFNYGYTF,TGTGCCAGCAGTGAAGATGGCAGGGCGGCCTCATTCAACTATGGCTACACCTTC
-,TRBJ1-5,TRBV30,-,CAWSAGTDQPQHF,TGTGCCTGGAGTGCGGGAACGGATCAGCCCCAGCATTTT
few,TRBJ1-1,TRBV9,-,CASSNTWEGGRIEAFF,TGTGCCAGCAGCAACACCTGGGAAGGGGGAAGGATTGAAGCTTTCTTT
-,TRBJ1-3,TRBV7-2,TRBD1,CASSLVQGAPSGNTIYF,TGTGCCAGCAGCTTAGTTCAGGGGGCGCCGTCTGGAAACACCATATATTTT
once,TRBJ1-6,TRBV18,-,CASSPRSTRSNSPLHF,TGTGCCAGCTCACCACGCTCAACGAGATCCAATTCACCCCTCCACTTT
-,TRBJ1-4,TRBV5-1,TRBD1,CASSLAAVGQVNEKLFF,TGCGCCAGCAGCTTGGCGGCGGTGGGACAGGTTAATGAAAAACTGTTTTTT